This record concerns one TCR beta chain sequence. Its specificity is unknown. The data were taken from a study of cytomegalovirus exposure and HLA in healthy donors. The protocol was immunoSEQ multiplex PCR, while the TCRdb copy is restricted to in-frame clones and leaves out a portion. The table shows some 170,000 clones, with around 86% occurring only once. The donors were members of the approximately 130-subject validation cohort (separate from the roughly 670-subject first cohort). Study-level points and caveats: Diagnosis of cytomegalovirus status made by the classifier reportedly showed high specificity and sensitivity. It was found in a later analysis that first-cohort TCR clusters tended to co-occur in the 130 or so validation repertoires. A few of the chains that were CMV-associated were confirmed in vitro to be specific for CMV antigens.

Material for sequencing was PBMCs. The receptor comes from a young man in good health and CMV-seropositive.

The CDR3 reads CASNGREGTRFYEQYF. The CDR3 bases are TGCGCCAGCAATGGGCGGGAGGGTACCCGCTTCTACGAGCAGTACTTC. This chain uses TRBV10-2 with TRBJ2-7, with 9 bases identical to TRBD2. Germline V gene data show CDR1 as WSHSY and CDR2 as SAAADI. The length of the CDR3 is 16 residues. The V segment lost 7 bases and the J segment 3 bases; nucleotides outside the gene matches: 13.